The T cell receptor beta chain under discussion was sequenced for a study of T cell repertoires in cytomegalovirus infection. At the level of the study: Public TCR beta signature analysis indicated the presence of both CMV infection and matching HLA type. The study, taken as a whole, reports: Of the TCR beta families, the public ones yielded a cumulative frequency that identified carriers of CMV plus the relevant HLA. HLA-C-restricted TCR beta clonotypes specific for CMV led the ex vivo response.

TCRdb independently ran MiXCR on the reads; one entry per CDR3 protein. The sample lists a few hundred thousand distinct CDR3 sequences; over 7.5% were seen once. Ten or more counts support this clonotype. Antigen: not known. The V and J ends lost 5 bases and 2 bases respectively, with 15 bases between them. Germline CDR1 MNHEY, CDR2 SMNVEV (reference sequence). The CDR3 has 15 residues. Material for sequencing was PBMCs. The J gene is TRBJ1-2, the V gene TRBV27; the D gene is possibly TRBD1 (5 bases). The sequence was collected from a human donor in good health (CMV status not recorded). Some clones in this sample may be carry-over from other donors' samples. CDR3 sequence (DNA): TGTGCCAGCAGTCCCCCGGGAGGGGCCAACTATGGCTACACCTTC. This translates into CASSPPGGANYGYTF.